This T cell receptor beta chain was observed in a study of monozygotic twins with inflammatory bowel disease. Overall study findings and caveats: Healthy co-twins, by inverse Simpson, had higher TCRbeta diversity than their siblings with IBD.

TCRdb re-called the 5' RACE reads and gives one entry per CDR3 protein, without DNA. The sample holds some 130,000 distinct CDR3 sequences. The CDR3 has 11 residues. Germline loops: CDR1 MGHDK, CDR2 SYGVNS. Note on this clonotype: Its antigen is not identified.

Sequencing was done on a sample of blood. The chain is built from TRBV25-1 and TRBJ2-7; absent DNA, TCRdb's TRBD1 call cannot be checked. The TCR sequence derives from a human donor with ulcerative colitis or Crohn's disease, or a healthy co-twin of an affected twin (not recorded which). CDR3: CASSSRDRAYF.